Following are 11 T cell receptor beta chains from one sample sequenced in a study of cytomegalovirus exposure and HLA in healthy donors. Here immunoSEQ multiplex PCR was the method, and the copy in TCRdb shows in-frame clones only, minus some. The table records hundreds of thousands of clones, just under 90% of them present only once. The sample taken for sequencing was PBMCs. These receptors originate from a man between 18 and 35 years old in good health and CMV-seronegative.

The genes are TRBV12-5 and TRBJ2-5, with D perhaps matching TRBD2 (5 bases). V was pared by 6 bases and J by 4 bases, with 15 bases between. The germline gives CDR1 LGHNT, CDR2 FRNRAP. This CDR3 has 14 amino acids. The CDR3 region is CASGNTRGGETQYF. CDR3 nucleotides: TGTGCTAGTGGGAATACCCGAGGAGGAGAGACCCAGTACTTC. Supplemented by reference TRBV12-5 and TRBJ2-5, the full variable domain reads DARVTQTPRHKVTEMGQEVTMRCQPILGHNTVFWYRQTMMQGLELLAYFRNRAPLDDSGMPKDRFSAEMPDATLATLKIQPSEPRDSAVYFCASGNTRGGETQYFGPGTRLLVL.

This clone was counted ten times or more. This chain uses TRBV19 with TRBJ1-5, with no clear D. Germline assignment: CDR1 LNHDA and CDR2 SQIVND (reference sequence). V lost 5 bases and J lost 6, with 11 bases in between. This CDR3 is built from 13 residues. In nucleotides, the CDR3 is TGTGCCAGTAGTGACGTGGAGACTCAGCCCCAGCATTTT. Protein: CASSDVETQPQHF. Full variable domain (rest looked up from reference TRBV19 and TRBJ1-5): DGGITQSPKYLFRKEGQNVTLSCEQNLNHDAMYWYRQDPGQGLRLIYYSQIVNDFQKGDIAEGYSVSREKKESFPLTVTSAQKNPTAFYLCASSDVETQPQHFGDGTRLSIL.

The V call is TRBV6-6, the J call TRBJ2-3, with TRBD1 matching 10 bases. V lost 6 bases and J lost 7; bases outside the gene matches: 10. The CDR3 covers 15 residues. The V gene's germline CDR1 is MNHNY and CDR2 SVGAGI (reference sequence). The CDR3 nucleotides read TGTGCCAGCAGCTGGACCGGGACAGGGGACAATACGCAGTATTTT. The encoded protein is CASSWTGTGDNTQYF.

This clone has only one observation. V gene TRBV7-9 combines with J gene TRBJ2-7; 14 nucleotides match TRBD2. Germline CDR1 SEHNR, CDR2 FQNEAQ (reference sequence). The junction had 1 base not matched to a gene; V was cut back by 6 bases and J by 3 bases. This CDR3 comprises 14 residues. CDR3 sequence reads: CASRGTSGGYEQYF. In DNA, the CDR3 is TGTGCCAGCAGGGGGACTAGCGGGGGCTACGAGCAGTACTTC.

CDR3 sequence (DNA): TGTGCCAGCAGCTTAGCCCATCAGCGGGCACGACCCTACGAGCAGTACTTC. Translating it yields CASSLAHQRARPYEQYF. V usage is TRBV11-3 and J usage is TRBJ2-7, with D possibly TRBD2 on 6 matching bases. The CDR3 length is 17 residues. Germline CDR1 is SGHNT and CDR2 is YENEEA. V lost 1 base and J lost 2, with 18 bases in between.

The chain is built from TRBV5-6 and TRBJ2-7, with 8 bases aligning to TRBD1. Germline CDR1 and CDR2: SGHDT and YYEEEE. The CDR3 extends over 15 amino acids. Trimming took 2 bases from V and 2 from J; bases not matched to a gene: 6. The CDR3 DNA follows: TGTGCCAGCAGCTTAGGGGGGACAGGCCCCTACGAGCAGTACTTC. It codes for CASSLGGTGPYEQYF.

The chain combines TRBV18 with TRBJ1-4; D unresolved. Germline CDR1 reads KGHSH; CDR2 reads LQKENI. The CDR3 consists of 14 residues. Trimming shortened V by 3 bases and J by 7 bases, and 12 bases separated the two germline ends. The CDR3 nucleotides read TGTGCCAGCTCACCTTGGGCCTACCGTGAAAAACTGTTTTTT. It encodes CASSPWAYREKLFF.

This chain connects TRBV15 to TRBJ2-3; TRBD2 matches at 8 bases. Trimming at V came to 3 bases and at J to 2 bases, leaving 13 bases not matched to a gene. The length of the CDR3 is 18 residues. Germline CDR1 reads LNHNV; CDR2 reads YYDKDF (reference sequence). In DNA, the CDR3 is TGTGCCACCAGCAGCCCCTCGGGAAGCGGGAGTGTCACAGATACGCAGTATTTT. It codes for CATSSPSGSGSVTDTQYF.

The rearrangement uses TRBV5-1 and TRBJ1-6, with D perhaps matching TRBD1 (5 bases). Trimming left V 0 bases short and J 0 bases short, with 10 bases between. This CDR3 is built from 17 residues. Germline assignment: CDR1 SGHRS and CDR2 YFSETQ. CDR3 loop: CASSLGQPSSYNSPLHF. The DNA of the CDR3 is TGCGCCAGCAGCTTGGGACAGCCGAGCTCCTATAATTCACCCCTCCACTTT.

The J gene is TRBJ2-5, the V gene TRBV18; 7 bases match TRBD2. Germline CDR1 and CDR2: KGHSH and LQKENI. V lost 5 bases and J lost 0; bases outside the gene matches: 6. The CDR3 is made up of 15 amino acids. CDR3: CASSTSDRHQETQYF. CDR3 coding DNA: TGTGCCAGCTCAACTAGCGACAGACACCAAGAGACCCAGTACTTC.

This chain connects TRBV19 to TRBJ2-1; D remains unclear. The germline V gene encodes CDR1 LNHDA and CDR2 SQIVND (reference sequence). The CDR3 has 11 residues. V dropped 3 bases and J dropped 15 bases, with 12 bases sitting between them. The CDR3 DNA reads as TGTGCCAGTAGTATGTCTCTCTTTTGGTTCTTC. Translating gives CASSMSLFWFF.